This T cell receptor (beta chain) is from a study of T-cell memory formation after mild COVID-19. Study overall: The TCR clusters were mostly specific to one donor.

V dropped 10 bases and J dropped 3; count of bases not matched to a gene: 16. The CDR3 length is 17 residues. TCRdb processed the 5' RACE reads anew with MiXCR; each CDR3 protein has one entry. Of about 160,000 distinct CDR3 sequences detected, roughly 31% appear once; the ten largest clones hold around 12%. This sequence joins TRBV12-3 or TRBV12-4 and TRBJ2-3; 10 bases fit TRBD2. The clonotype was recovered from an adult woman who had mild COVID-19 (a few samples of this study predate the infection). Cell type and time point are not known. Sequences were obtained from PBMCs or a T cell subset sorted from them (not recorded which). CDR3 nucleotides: TGTGCCACCTCACAGGGAGCGGGGGGGCTCGGGACAGATACGCAGTATTTT. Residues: CATSQGAGGLGTDTQYF.